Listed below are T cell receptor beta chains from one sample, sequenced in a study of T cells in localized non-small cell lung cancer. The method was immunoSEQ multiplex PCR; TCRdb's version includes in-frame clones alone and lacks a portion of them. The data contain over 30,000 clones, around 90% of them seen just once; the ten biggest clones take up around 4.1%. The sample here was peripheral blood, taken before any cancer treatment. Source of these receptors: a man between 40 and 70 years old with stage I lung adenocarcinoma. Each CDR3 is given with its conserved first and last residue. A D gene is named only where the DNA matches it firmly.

CDR3aa: CASTRMGAAKNIQYF
CDR3nt: TGTGCCAGCACAAGAATGGGGGCGGCCAAAAACATTCAGTACTTC
j_gene: TRBJ2-4
d_gene: NA
v_gene: TRBV9

CDR3aa: CASSPNSGGPSYNEQFF
CDR3nt: TGTGCCAGCTCACCGAATAGCGGGGGGCCTTCCTACAATGAGCAGTTCTTC
j_gene: TRBJ2-1
d_gene: TRBD2
v_gene: TRBV18

CDR3aa: CASSIRGPRVEQYF
CDR3nt: TGTGCCAGTAGTATAAGGGGCCCAAGGGTCGAGCAGTACTTC
j_gene: TRBJ2-7
d_gene: NA
v_gene: TRBV19

CDR3aa: CASSFRGLLYNEQFF
CDR3nt: TGTGCCAGCAGCTTCCGGGGGTTACTCTACAATGAGCAGTTCTTC
j_gene: TRBJ2-1
d_gene: NA
v_gene: TRBV9

CDR3aa: CAWKYTASTDTQYF
CDR3nt: TGTGCCTGGAAATATACGGCTAGCACAGATACGCAGTATTTT
j_gene: TRBJ2-3
d_gene: NA
v_gene: TRBV30

CDR3aa: CASSPRVSEQFF
CDR3nt: TGTGCCAGTAGTCCTCGGGTGTCTGAGCAGTTCTTC
j_gene: TRBJ2-1
d_gene: NA
v_gene: TRBV19

CDR3aa: CASSRGGGNTEAFF
CDR3nt: TGTGCCAGCAGTCGGGGAGGGGGCAACACTGAAGCTTTCTTT
j_gene: TRBJ1-1
d_gene: TRBD1
v_gene: TRBV2

CDR3aa: CASSEVRTEQFF
CDR3nt: TGTGCCAGCAGTGAAGTCAGGACTGAGCAGTTCTTC
j_gene: TRBJ2-1
d_gene: NA
v_gene: TRBV2

CDR3aa: CASSLGLNWNTEAFF
CDR3nt: TGTGCCAGCAGCCTGGGACTCAATTGGAACACTGAAGCTTTCTTT
j_gene: TRBJ1-1
d_gene: NA
v_gene: TRBV14

CDR3aa: CASSASGGAADTQYF
CDR3nt: TGTGCCAGCAGCGCGAGCGGGGGGGCTGCAGATACGCAGTATTTT
j_gene: TRBJ2-3
d_gene: TRBD2
v_gene: TRBV9

CDR3aa: CASTRGNYGYTF
CDR3nt: TGTGCCAGCACGAGGGGGAACTATGGCTACACCTTC
j_gene: TRBJ1-2
d_gene: NA
v_gene: TRBV6-5

CDR3aa: CASSQVTGLSNQPQHF
CDR3nt: TGTGCCAGCAGCCAGGTAACGGGGTTGAGCAATCAGCCCCAGCATTTT
j_gene: TRBJ1-5
d_gene: NA
v_gene: TRBV14

CDR3aa: CASSINPPRNTEAFF
CDR3nt: TGTGCCAGCAGCATCAATCCCCCCAGGAACACTGAAGCTTTCTTT
j_gene: TRBJ1-1
d_gene: NA
v_gene: TRBV6-6

CDR3aa: CASSFRQYTEAFF
CDR3nt: TGCGCCAGCAGCTTCCGACAGTACACTGAAGCTTTCTTT
j_gene: TRBJ1-1
d_gene: NA
v_gene: TRBV5-1

CDR3aa: CASSDWGRSFTDTQYF
CDR3nt: TGTGCCAGCAGCGACTGGGGCAGGAGCTTCACAGATACGCAGTATTTT
j_gene: TRBJ2-3
d_gene: NA
v_gene: TRBV7-3